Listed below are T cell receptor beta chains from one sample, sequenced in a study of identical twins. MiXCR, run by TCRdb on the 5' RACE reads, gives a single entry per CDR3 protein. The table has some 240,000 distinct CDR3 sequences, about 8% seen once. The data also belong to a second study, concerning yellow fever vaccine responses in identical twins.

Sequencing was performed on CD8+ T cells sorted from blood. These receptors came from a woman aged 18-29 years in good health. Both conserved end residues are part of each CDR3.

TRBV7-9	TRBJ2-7	CASSTGQGTSSYEQYF
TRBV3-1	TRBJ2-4	CASSQGTSGKGIQYF
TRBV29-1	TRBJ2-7	CSVEGEGYEQYF
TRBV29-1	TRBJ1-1	CSGYRENTEAFF
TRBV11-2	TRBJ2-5	CASSARGWEETQYF
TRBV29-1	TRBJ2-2	CSVVGGTGELFF
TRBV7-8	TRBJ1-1	CASSDMNTEAFF
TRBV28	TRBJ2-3	CASSSLAGGSPDPTDTQYF
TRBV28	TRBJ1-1	CASSPRTEGTEAFF
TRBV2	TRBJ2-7	CSSRDLDGLEEQYF
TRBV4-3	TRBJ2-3	CASSQANTDTQYF
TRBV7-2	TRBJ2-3	CASSLSSLGLRTQYF
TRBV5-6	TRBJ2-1	CASSLRHYNEQFF
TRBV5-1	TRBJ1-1	CASSLASGGEVNTEAFF
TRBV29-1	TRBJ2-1	CSVHLMSNEQFF
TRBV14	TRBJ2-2	CASSPTRDTTNTGELFF
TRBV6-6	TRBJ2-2	CASSYSLYPNTGELFF
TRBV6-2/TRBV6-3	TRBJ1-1	CASSPTGGGVPDTEAFF
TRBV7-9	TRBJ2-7	CASSSPSTVYEQYF
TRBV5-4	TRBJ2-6	CASSSNSGANVLTF
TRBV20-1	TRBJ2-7	CSARTGIHYEQYF
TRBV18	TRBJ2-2	CASSQFENTGELFF
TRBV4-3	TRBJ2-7	CASSQDVSGGSSYEQYF